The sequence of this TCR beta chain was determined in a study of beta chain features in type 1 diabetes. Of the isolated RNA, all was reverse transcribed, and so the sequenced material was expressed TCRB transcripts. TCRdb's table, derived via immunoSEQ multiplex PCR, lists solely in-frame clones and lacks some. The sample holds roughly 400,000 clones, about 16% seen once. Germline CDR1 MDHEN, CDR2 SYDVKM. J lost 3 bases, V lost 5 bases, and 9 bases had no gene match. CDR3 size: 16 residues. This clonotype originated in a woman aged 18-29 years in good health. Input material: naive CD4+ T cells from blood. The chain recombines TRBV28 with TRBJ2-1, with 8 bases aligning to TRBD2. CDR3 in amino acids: CASSIRTSPYYNEQFF. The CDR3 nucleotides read TGTGCCAGCAGTATCCGGACTAGCCCTTACTACAATGAGCAGTTCTTC.